One sample yielded the 10 T cell receptor beta chains listed below, sequenced in a study of blood T cell repertoires in COVID-19. Data came from immunoSEQ multiplex PCR; TCRdb stores just in-frame clones and leaves some out. Of over 80,000 clones in the sample, around 87% are singletons; the top ten hold nearly 20%. Material for sequencing was peripheral blood. The source of these receptors is a human donor in a cohort sampled during active COVID-19.

This rearrangement joins TRBV5-6 to TRBJ2-5; 9 bases map to TRBD2. V shed 0 bases and J 5 bases; nucleotides not matched to a gene: 8. The CDR3 is 16 residues long. Germline CDR1 and CDR2: SGHDT and YYEEEE. The CDR3 DNA follows: TGTGCCAGCAGCTTGGACGGGAGCGGGAGGAGGGAGACCCAGTACTTC. Protein product: CASSLDGSGRRETQYF.

The chain recombines TRBV5-4 with TRBJ1-5; TRBD1 might be the D (6 bases). V gave up 4 bases and J gave up 4 bases, with 12 bases separating them. The CDR3 runs to 14 residues. Germline values: CDR1 SGHNT, CDR2 YYREEE (reference sequence). The chain's CDR3 is CASSEGQTNQPQHF. CDR3 DNA: TGTGCCAGCAGCGAGGGACAAACGAATCAGCCCCAGCATTTT.

The sample holds one count of this clone. The chain recombines TRBV5-4 with TRBJ2-1; 7 positions agree with TRBD2. J lost 9 bases, V lost 1 base, and 13 bases had no gene match. CDR1 is SGHNT and CDR2 is YYREEE in the germline V gene (reference sequence). This CDR3 has 16 amino acids. The CDR3 spells CASSLQGGSSVREQFF. The CDR3, as DNA: TGTGCCAGCAGCTTGCAGGGCGGGAGCTCGGTACGTGAGCAGTTCTTC.

J is TRBJ2-5 and V is TRBV5-1; 8 bases fit TRBD2. J gave up 5 bases and V 4 bases, and 13 bases lay outside the gene matches. Germline CDR1 and CDR2: SGHRS and YFSETQ. The CDR3 runs 16 residues. The CDR3: CASSAGGGSERETQYF. Written as DNA, the CDR3 is TGCGCCAGCAGCGCGGGGGGCGGGAGTGAGCGGGAGACCCAGTACTTC.

This clone was recorded once. The CDR3 nucleotides read TGCGCCAGCAGCTTACAGACAGGGCGGGTGAAGGCTGAAGCTTTCTTT. Encoded protein: CASSLQTGRVKAEAFF. The chain employs TRBV5-1 and TRBJ1-1, with 7 bases lining up with TRBD1. In germline, CDR1 is SGHRS, CDR2 YFSETQ. This CDR3 has 16 amino acids. The V gene end was trimmed by 2 bases and the J gene end by 6 bases; junction bases not matched to a gene: 13.

This clone was found once. V and J are TRBV19 and TRBJ1-5; 8 bases fit TRBD1. Germline V CDR1 and CDR2: LNHDA, SQIVND (reference sequence). J was trimmed by 5 bases and V by 5 bases; bases with no gene match: 5. The CDR3 runs 14 residues. This CDR3 is CASSSTGGHQPQHF. The CDR3 DNA reads as TGTGCCAGTAGTTCAACAGGGGGTCATCAGCCCCAGCATTTT.

This clone showed up just once. The V gene is TRBV29-1, the J gene TRBJ1-1; D perhaps matches TRBD1 (5 bases). The germline gives CDR1 SQVTM, CDR2 ANQGSEA. The CDR3 contains 14 residues. DNA of the CDR3: TGCAAAGTCCGGTGGGGAGGGGCGGACACTGAAGCTTTCTTT. It encodes CKVRWGGADTEAFF.

The chain employs TRBV7-2 and TRBJ1-2, with TRBD1 identical over 10 bases. Trimming took 1 base from V and 6 from J; bases not matched to a gene: 5. The germline CDR1 and CDR2 sequences are SGHTA and FQGNSA. This CDR3 has 15 amino acids. The CDR3 spells CASSLGGDRGDGYTF. CDR3 DNA: TGTGCCAGCAGCTTAGGGGGGGACAGGGGTGATGGCTACACCTTC.

J is TRBJ2-5 and V is TRBV2; weak D call: TRBD2 (5 bases). The CDR3 has 15 amino acids. Germline CDR1 reads SNHLY; CDR2 reads FYNNEI. The V gene lost 4 bases and the J gene lost 2 bases, with 14 bases spanning the gap. CDR3 nucleotide sequence: TGTGCCAGCAGTGCAAGCCTAGCTTATCAAGAGACCCAGTACTTC. Protein sequence: CASSASLAYQETQYF.

The rearrangement uses TRBV18 and TRBJ1-6, with D perhaps TRBD1 (5 bases). Germline lookup yields CDR1 KGHSH and CDR2 LQKENI. CDR3 length: 14 amino acids. Trimming stripped 6 bases from V and 10 bases from J, with 16 bases between. The CDR3 protein is CASSPGLGKSPLHF. In nucleotides, the CDR3 is TGTGCCAGCTCCCCGGGACTGGGGAAGTCACCCCTCCACTTT.